What follows are 9 T cell receptor beta chains derived from one specimen sequenced in a study of T-cell reconstitution after alpha-beta-depleted transplantation in children. Using unique molecular identifiers, the investigators prepared the TCRbeta library. TCRdb re-called the PCR reads with MiXCR, one entry per CDR3 protein. The table has more than 200,000 distinct CDR3 sequences, 9.7% seen once. This material consisted of PBMCs from the stem cell graft donor, taken from the stem cell graft. Receptor source: a human donor who donated a stem cell graft to a child with SCID.

This clonotype was recorded at least ten times. The chain links TRBV5-1 to TRBJ2-1; TRBD1 agrees at 7 bases. Germline V gives CDR1 SGHRS, CDR2 YFSETQ. V gave up 0 bases and J gave up 0 bases; unmatched junction bases: 3. The CDR3 is 16 residues long. CDR3 coding DNA: TGCGCCAGCAGCTTGGATGGACAGGCCTCCTACAATGAGCAGTTCTTC. This gives the protein CASSLDGQASYNEQFF.

This clonotype was counted ten times or more. This chain links TRBV24-1 with TRBJ2-2, with D possibly being TRBD1 or TRBD2 (6 bases each). The CDR3 covers 14 residues. Trimming cost V 5 bases and J 3 bases, with 9 bases left between them. Germline CDR1 reads KGHDR; CDR2 reads SFDVKD. The CDR3 here is CATSVGGHTGELFF. The DNA for the CDR3 is TGTGCCACCAGTGTTGGGGGGCACACCGGGGAGCTGTTTTTT.

CDR3 DNA: TGTGCCATCCGGGGGCAAGAGACCCAGTACTTC. Residues: CAIRGQETQYF. The rearrangement links TRBV10-3 to TRBJ2-5; D possibly corresponds to TRBD2 (6 bases). The V gene lost 8 bases and the J gene lost 2 bases, with 6 bases spanning the gap. CDR3 size: 11 residues. The V gene's germline CDR1 is ENHRY and CDR2 SYGVKD.

This clonotype has a count of ten or more. The chain combines TRBV7-9 with TRBJ2-7, with D hard to call. Germline V lookup: CDR1 SEHNR, CDR2 FQNEAQ (reference sequence). Trimming shortened V by 2 bases and J by 7 bases, and 12 bases separated the two germline ends. This CDR3 comprises 13 residues. CDR3 loop: CASSLITGSEQYF. The CDR3 nucleotides are TGTGCCAGCAGCTTAATCACGGGTTCGGAGCAGTACTTC.

This clonotype was seen repeatedly, ten times or more. This chain joins TRBV27 and TRBJ1-5, with a tentative D call TRBD1 (5 bases). Germline V lookup: CDR1 MNHEY, CDR2 SMNVEV (reference sequence). The CDR3 is 15 amino acids. The germline V and J ends were trimmed by 4 bases and 6 bases, with 16 bases remaining between them. The CDR3 DNA follows: TGTGCCAGCAGTTCCGGGGGGGTTTCTAGTCAGCCCCAGCATTTT. Protein sequence: CASSSGGVSSQPQHF.

V usage is TRBV5-1 and J usage is TRBJ2-1; 7 bases agree with TRBD1. The CDR3 extends over 15 amino acids. Germline trimming cut 4 bases from V and 8 bases from J; bases unmatched to any gene: 12. Germline V gives CDR1 SGHRS, CDR2 YFSETQ. This CDR3 is CASSPGTVRPHEQFF. For the CDR3, the DNA is TGCGCCAGCAGCCCCGGGACAGTCCGCCCCCATGAGCAGTTCTTC.

The sample holds many counts of this clonotype. The chain employs TRBV20-1 and TRBJ2-3, with 9 bases that match TRBD2. Germline CDR1 DFQATT, CDR2 SNEGSKA (reference sequence). V lost 5 bases to trimming and J lost 1 base; unmatched junction nucleotides: 7. The CDR3 is 15 amino acids. DNA for the CDR3: TGCAGTGCTCCTGACGCTAGCGGGGGCACAGATACGCAGTATTTT. Residues: CSAPDASGGTDTQYF.

To note about this clonotype: Since a much larger clone is just one base distant, this may be a read error. This rearrangement joins TRBV5-5 to TRBJ1-2, with TRBD1 matching over 8 bases. This CDR3 is 13 amino acids long. Germline loops: CDR1 SGHKS, CDR2 YYEKEE (reference sequence). Losses at the gene ends were 6 bases for V and 8 bases for J; bases not matched to a gene: 9. This chain's CDR3 is CASTLGQAGGYTF. The CDR3 DNA sequence: TGTGCCAGCACCCTGGGACAGGCGGGGGGCTACACCTTC.

To note about this clonotype: A much larger clone lies one base from this, so it may be a read error. The chain couples TRBV5-1 to TRBJ1-1; D is unclear. The CDR3 is 13 residues long. Looked up from germline, CDR1 is SGHRS and CDR2 is YFSETQ. The CDR3 DNA reads as TGCGCCAGCAGAGAACTCATGAACGCTGAAGCTTTCTTT. The encoded protein is CASRELMNAEAFF. Complete variable domain (other parts from reference TRBV5-1 and TRBJ1-1): KAGVTQTPRYLIKTRGQQVTLSCSPISGHRSVSWYQQTPGQGLQFLFEYFSETQRNKGNFPGRFSGRQFSNSRSEMNVSTLELGDSALYLCASRELMNAEAFFGQGTRLTVV.